Each of the 29 T cell receptor beta chains below was sequenced from the same sample in a study of T cell responses to AZD1222 COVID-19 vaccine. Sequencing was performed with immunoSEQ multiplex PCR; in TCRdb, only in-frame clones are kept and a portion is missing. The sample yields 110,000 to 150,000 clones, roughly 90% seen once. Sequenced material: peripheral blood, taken 28 days after the second AZD1222 dose. Receptors originate from an adult who received the AZD1222 COVID-19 vaccine.

This chain joins TRBV3-1 (or the pseudogene TRBV3-2) and TRBJ1-4; weak D call: TRBD1 (5 bases). Looked up from germline, CDR1 is LGHDT and CDR2 is YNNKEL (reference sequence). Trimming removed 6 bases from V and 5 bases from J, with 13 bases in between. This CDR3 has 14 amino acids. The CDR3 DNA reads as TGTGCCAGCAGGTCTGGGGGGACCAATGAAAAACTGTTTTTT. The encoded protein is CASRSGGTNEKLFF.

The rearrangement uses TRBV5-1 and TRBJ2-1, with D possibly matching TRBD1 (8 bases). CDR1 is SGHRS, CDR2 YFSETQ, per germline. CDR3 length: 16 amino acids. Deletions cut 0 bases from V and 5 bases from J, with 15 bases between. CDR3 in DNA: TGCGCCAGCAGCTTGGGTTTTACAGGGGGGGACAATGAGCAGTTCTTC. Residues: CASSLGFTGGDNEQFF.

On this clone: The same CDR3 arises from other DNA sequences in this sample as well. V gene TRBV7-2 combines with J gene TRBJ2-7; TRBD1 agrees at 11 bases. Per germline, CDR1 SGHTA and CDR2 FQGNSA. The CDR3 has 14 amino acids. V was pared by 5 bases and J by 2 bases, with 2 bases of the junction left unmatched. The DNA of the CDR3 is TGTGCCAGCAGCCTGGGACAGGGGGCCTACGAGCAGTACTTC. This gives the protein CASSLGQGAYEQYF.

The chain has TRBV6-5 and TRBJ1-2; 9 bases are a match to TRBD1. Trimming at V came to 6 bases and at J to 7 bases, leaving 9 bases not matched to a gene. CDR1 MNHEY and CDR2 SVGAGI come from the germline V gene. CDR3 length: 14 residues. The CDR3 DNA reads TGTGCCAGCAGCCGGAACAGGGGGCTCTTTGGCTACACCTTC. Protein product: CASSRNRGLFGYTF.

The CDR3 sequence is CASSYGSGAETQYF. For the CDR3, the DNA is TGTGCCAGCAGTTACGGTTCAGGGGCAGAGACCCAGTACTTC. The chain uses TRBV6-5 and TRBJ2-5; D possibly corresponds to TRBD1 (6 bases). The V gene's germline CDR1 is MNHEY and CDR2 SVGAGI. This CDR3 spans 14 amino acids. Trimming left V 2 bases short and J 4 bases short, with 11 bases between.

CDR3 DNA sequence: TGTGCCAGCAGCCCCGGACAAACCTATAACATTCAGTACTTC. Amino acid sequence: CASSPGQTYNIQYF. V and J are TRBV7-9 and TRBJ2-4, with D maybe TRBD1 (5 bases). In germline, CDR1 is SEHNR, CDR2 FQNEAQ (reference sequence). Trimming stripped 5 bases from V and 7 bases from J, with 15 bases between. The CDR3 is made up of 14 amino acids.

V usage is TRBV28 and J usage is TRBJ1-2; no firm D call. The CDR3 loop spans 13 amino acids. V was shortened by 1 base and J by 8 bases, with 11 bases between the two germline ends. Germline-derived CDR1 and CDR2 are MDHEN and SYDVKM. CDR3 DNA: TGTGCCAGCAGTTTATTATGGAAGGGCGGCTACACCTTC. Amino acids: CASSLLWKGGYTF.

The chain recombines TRBV9 with TRBJ1-1; D is ambiguous. Trimming took off 2 bases at V and 5 bases at J, with 16 bases between the two ends. This CDR3 has 15 residues. Germline V lookup: CDR1 SGDLS, CDR2 YYNGEE. The CDR3 region has the DNA TGTGCCAGCAGCGTTGGAGGCGCCCCCTGGACTGAAGCTTTCTTT. Its protein is CASSVGGAPWTEAFF.

This clone was detected only once. The rearrangement links TRBV29-1 to TRBJ2-7; D possibly uses TRBD1 or TRBD2 (6 bases each). The CDR3 runs to 13 residues. Germline CDR1 reads SQVTM; CDR2 reads ANQGSEA. Trimming left V 0 bases short and J 6 bases short, with 12 bases between. In DNA form, the CDR3 reads TGCAGCGTTGAAGATCGGGGGCTCGCCGAGCAGTACTTC. Translation: CSVEDRGLAEQYF.

The chain links TRBV19 to TRBJ2-1; 8 bases are shared with TRBD2. In germline, CDR1 is LNHDA, CDR2 SQIVND (reference sequence). This CDR3 is built from 15 residues. J gave up 3 bases and V 3 bases, and 4 bases lay outside the gene matches. The CDR3 sequence is CASSISSGNYNEQFF. The DNA for the CDR3 is TGTGCCAGTAGTATTAGTAGCGGGAACTACAATGAGCAGTTCTTC. The variable domain in full, with the rest retrieved from reference TRBV19 and TRBJ2-1, is DGGITQSPKYLFRKEGQNVTLSCEQNLNHDAMYWYRQDPGQGLRLIYYSQIVNDFQKGDIAEGYSVSREKKESFPLTVTSAQKNPTAFYLCASSISSGNYNEQFFGPGTRLTVL.

The chain couples TRBV30 to TRBJ2-2; D gene uncertain. The CDR3 spans 11 residues. V lost 8 bases and J 2 bases, leaving 6 bases between the germline ends. Germline V gives CDR1 GTSNPN, CDR2 SVGIG (reference sequence). DNA of the CDR3: TGTGCCGGATTAAACACCGGGGAGCTGTTTTTT. The encoded protein is CAGLNTGELFF.

The chain joins TRBV19 to TRBJ1-2, with TRBD1 matching over 7 bases. J lost 7 bases, V lost 4 bases, and 12 bases had no gene match. CDR3 length: 15 residues. Germline V gene sequence: CDR1 LNHDA, CDR2 SQIVND (reference sequence). The CDR3 is CASSSGQDPLGGYTF. CDR3 DNA sequence: TGTGCCAGTAGTAGCGGACAGGACCCTTTAGGTGGCTACACCTTC.

The rearrangement joins TRBV5-6 to TRBJ2-7; D is uncertain. Germline CDR1 SGHDT, CDR2 YYEEEE. The CDR3 has 16 amino acids. Trimming took off 4 bases at V and 5 bases at J, with 22 bases between the two ends. Here the CDR3 reads CASSQHLGRVQNEQYF. In DNA form, the CDR3 reads TGTGCCAGCAGCCAGCACCTAGGAAGGGTCCAGAACGAGCAGTACTTC.

The chain employs TRBV18 and TRBJ1-2, with a possible D match to TRBD1 (5 bases). This CDR3 is built from 14 residues. Deletions cut 6 bases from V and 7 bases from J, with 18 bases between. Germline V lookup: CDR1 KGHSH, CDR2 LQKENI. CDR3: CASSRDGWVVGYTF. The DNA of the CDR3 is TGTGCCAGCTCCCGGGACGGCTGGGTGGTTGGCTACACCTTC.

As concerns this clone: Other DNA sequences in this sample translate to the same CDR3. The genes are TRBV28 and TRBJ2-7; no reliable D call. The CDR3 loop spans 12 amino acids. Per germline, CDR1 MDHEN and CDR2 SYDVKM. V was cut by 3 bases and J by 4 bases, with 7 bases left in between. CDR3 region: CASSLVGYEQYF. The CDR3 DNA reads TGTGCCAGCAGTTTGGTGGGTTACGAGCAGTACTTC. Full variable domain (remainder filled in from reference TRBV28 and TRBJ2-7): DVKVTQSSRYLVKRTGEKVFLECVQDMDHENMFWYRQDPGLGLRLIYFSYDVKMKEKGDIPEGYSVSREKKERFSLILESASTNQTSMYLCASSLVGYEQYFGPGTRLTVT.

On this clone: Within the sample, other DNA sequences also encode this same CDR3. J is TRBJ2-3 and V is TRBV3-1 (or the pseudogene TRBV3-2); possible D gene TRBD1, 5 bases. Germline loops: CDR1 LGHDT, CDR2 YNNKEL (reference sequence). Trimming removed 0 bases at V and 1 base at J, with 8 bases between. The CDR3 sequence is 15 residues long. CDR3 protein: CASSQEGARTDTQYF. CDR3 DNA sequence: TGTGCCAGCAGCCAAGAAGGGGCCCGCACAGATACGCAGTATTTT.

The chain couples TRBV28 to TRBJ1-1; the match to TRBD1 covers 9 bases. CDR1 is MDHEN and CDR2 is SYDVKM in the germline V gene. CDR3 length: 16 amino acids. Losses at the gene ends were 4 bases for V and 2 bases for J; bases not matched to a gene: 8. The CDR3 nucleotides are TGTGCCAGCAGTTCGAAGGGACAGGGACTAAACACTGAAGCTTTCTTT. Translation: CASSSKGQGLNTEAFF.

This chain links TRBV19 with TRBJ1-1; 10 nucleotides match TRBD1. The CDR3 is 16 residues long. V was pared by 3 bases and J by 0 bases, with 4 bases of the junction left unmatched. Germline CDR1 and CDR2: LNHDA and SQIVND (reference sequence). The CDR3 DNA is TGTGCCAGTAGTATCGTAGGGACAGGGGTGAACACTGAAGCTTTCTTT. It codes for CASSIVGTGVNTEAFF. The full variable domain, completed using reference TRBV19 and TRBJ1-1, is DGGITQSPKYLFRKEGQNVTLSCEQNLNHDAMYWYRQDPGQGLRLIYYSQIVNDFQKGDIAEGYSVSREKKESFPLTVTSAQKNPTAFYLCASSIVGTGVNTEAFFGQGTRLTVV.

The V call is TRBV5-1, the J call TRBJ2-6, with D possibly TRBD2 on 5 matching bases. Germline CDR1 reads SGHRS; CDR2 reads YFSETQ. This CDR3 comprises 14 residues. V was clipped by 3 bases and J by 2 bases, with 6 bases between them. The CDR3 sequence is CASSSGTGANVLTF. As DNA, the CDR3 is TGCGCCAGCAGCTCCGGGACTGGGGCCAACGTCCTGACTTTC.

The chain employs TRBV27 and TRBJ2-5; TRBD2 matches 9 bases. Trimming at V came to 5 bases and at J to 5 bases, leaving 9 bases not matched to a gene. Per germline, CDR1 MNHEY and CDR2 SMNVEV (reference sequence). The CDR3 loop spans 15 amino acids. The CDR3 DNA reads TGTGCCAGCAGTCCCCTAGCGGGACGGAGTGAGACCCAGTACTTC. Translating gives CASSPLAGRSETQYF.

The chain combines TRBV18 with TRBJ1-5, with D possibly TRBD1 on 6 matching bases. The V gene lost 3 bases and the J gene lost 2 bases, with 14 bases spanning the gap. This CDR3 comprises 16 residues. Per germline, CDR1 KGHSH and CDR2 LQKENI. The CDR3 sequence: CASSPSPAGGNQPQHF. The CDR3 DNA follows: TGTGCCAGCTCACCCTCCCCGGCAGGGGGCAATCAGCCCCAGCATTTT.

This chain links TRBV6-5 with TRBJ1-2; 10 nucleotides match TRBD1. The V and J ends lost 0 bases and 7 bases, in that order; junction bases with no gene match: 8. This CDR3 contains 16 residues. From germline, CDR1 is MNHEY and CDR2 SVGAGI. The CDR3 loop is CASSYSIGQGVVGYTF. For the CDR3, the DNA is TGTGCCAGCAGTTACTCGATTGGACAGGGGGTGGTTGGCTACACCTTC.

The chain combines TRBV27 with TRBJ1-5, with D unresolved. V lost 4 bases and J lost 6, with 16 bases in between. The CDR3 totals 15 residues. The germline V gene encodes CDR1 MNHEY and CDR2 SMNVEV (reference sequence). The DNA for the CDR3 is TGTGCCAGCAGTTCTGGCAGGCTGAAGGTTCAGCCCCAGCATTTT. Residues: CASSSGRLKVQPQHF.

The chain combines TRBV5-5 with TRBJ1-1; D unclear. V was pared by 0 bases and J by 4 bases, with 10 bases between. The germline V gene has CDR1 SGHKS and CDR2 YYEKEE (reference sequence). CDR3 length: 14 amino acids. CDR3 DNA sequence: TGTGCCAGCAGCTTGGTAGACGGAGGCACTGAAGCTTTCTTT. Protein product: CASSLVDGGTEAFF.

This clone was counted between two and nine times. This rearrangement joins TRBV6-4 to TRBJ1-1; TRBD1 matches 9 bases. In germline, CDR1 is MRHNA, CDR2 SNTAGT. The CDR3 loop spans 14 amino acids. V lost 6 bases, J lost 5 bases, and 7 bases stayed unmatched. CDR3 bases: TGTGCCAGCAGGGGGACAGGGACGGGGACTGAAGCTTTCTTT. Translation: CASRGTGTGTEAFF.

The chain recombines TRBV5-1 with TRBJ1-1, with a tentative D call TRBD1 (5 bases). Germline values: CDR1 SGHRS, CDR2 YFSETQ. The CDR3 contains 15 residues. The V end lost 0 bases, the J end lost 2 bases, and 11 bases lay between the germline ends. CDR3 bases: TGCGCCAGCAGCTTGGTTGGGACCGGAAACACTGAAGCTTTCTTT. Amino acids: CASSLVGTGNTEAFF.

This clone appeared a single time. V usage is TRBV7-8 and J usage is TRBJ2-7; TRBD2 is a possible D gene (6 bases). The CDR3 sequence is 12 residues long. Looked up from germline, CDR1 is SGHVS and CDR2 is FQNEAQ. V shed 6 bases and J shed 2 bases, with 8 bases lying between them. The DNA for the CDR3 is TGTGCCAGCAGTCTAGCGACCTACGAGCAGTACTTC. Amino acids: CASSLATYEQYF.

The rearrangement links TRBV6-4 to TRBJ2-3; 12 bases are shared with TRBD2. The CDR3 is made up of 15 amino acids. CDR1 is MRHNA and CDR2 is SNTAGT in the germline V gene. The junction had 5 bases not matched to a gene; V was cut back by 0 bases and J by 10 bases. CDR3 in DNA: TGTGCCAGCAGTGACTCTGCTAGCGGGAGGGCCGCGCAGTATTTT. Its translation is CASSDSASGRAAQYF.

This chain connects TRBV4-3 to TRBJ2-7, with D possibly matching TRBD1 (6 bases). V shed 1 base and J shed 0 bases, with 13 bases lying between them. The CDR3 is made up of 16 amino acids. The V gene's germline CDR1 is LGHNA and CDR2 YSLEER. In DNA form, the CDR3 reads TGCGCCAGCAGCCAAGTTTATCAGGGGCTCTCCTACGAGCAGTACTTC. This codes for CASSQVYQGLSYEQYF.